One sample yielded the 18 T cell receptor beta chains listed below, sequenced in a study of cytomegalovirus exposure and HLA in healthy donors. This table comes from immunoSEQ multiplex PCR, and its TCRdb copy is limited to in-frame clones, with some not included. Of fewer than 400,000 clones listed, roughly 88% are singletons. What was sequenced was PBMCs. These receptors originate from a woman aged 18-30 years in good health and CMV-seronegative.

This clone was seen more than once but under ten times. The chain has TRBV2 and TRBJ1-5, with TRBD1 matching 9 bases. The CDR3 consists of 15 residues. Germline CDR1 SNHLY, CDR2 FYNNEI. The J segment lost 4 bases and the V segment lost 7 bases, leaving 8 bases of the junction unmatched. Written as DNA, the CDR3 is TGTGCCAGCACTCTCCAGGACAGGGGAAATCAGCCCCAGCATTTT. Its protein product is CASTLQDRGNQPQHF.

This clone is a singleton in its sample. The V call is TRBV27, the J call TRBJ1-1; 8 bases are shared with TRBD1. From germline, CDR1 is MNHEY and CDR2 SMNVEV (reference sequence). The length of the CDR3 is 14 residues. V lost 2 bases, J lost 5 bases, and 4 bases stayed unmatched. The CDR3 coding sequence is TGTGCCAGCAGTTTACAGGGGGCGGGAACTGAAGCTTTCTTT. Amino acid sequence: CASSLQGAGTEAFF.

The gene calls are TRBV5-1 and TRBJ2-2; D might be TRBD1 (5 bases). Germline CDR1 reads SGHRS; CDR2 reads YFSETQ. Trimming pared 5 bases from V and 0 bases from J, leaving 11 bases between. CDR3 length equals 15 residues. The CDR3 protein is CASSREQANTGELFF. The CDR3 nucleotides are TGCGCCAGCAGTCGTGAACAGGCGAACACCGGGGAGCTGTTTTTT.

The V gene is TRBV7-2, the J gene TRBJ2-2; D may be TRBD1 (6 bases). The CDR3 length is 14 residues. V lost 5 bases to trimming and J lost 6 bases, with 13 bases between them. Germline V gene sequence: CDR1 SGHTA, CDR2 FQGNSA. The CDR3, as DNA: TGTGCCAGCAGCCCTCTACAGGGCCCCGGGGAGCTGTTTTTT. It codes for CASSPLQGPGELFF.

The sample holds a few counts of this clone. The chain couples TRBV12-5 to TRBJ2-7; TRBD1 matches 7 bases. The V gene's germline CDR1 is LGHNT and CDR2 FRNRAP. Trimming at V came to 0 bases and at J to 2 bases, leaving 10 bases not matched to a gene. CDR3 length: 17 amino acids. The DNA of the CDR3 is TGTGCTAGTGGTTTGGTACCTTGGGCAGGGGGAACCTACGAGCAGTACTTC. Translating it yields CASGLVPWAGGTYEQYF.

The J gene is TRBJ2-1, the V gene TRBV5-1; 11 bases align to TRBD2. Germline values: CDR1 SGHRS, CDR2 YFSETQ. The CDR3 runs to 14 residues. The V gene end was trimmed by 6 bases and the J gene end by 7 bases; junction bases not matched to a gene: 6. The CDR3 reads CASKAGTSGNEQFF. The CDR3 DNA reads TGCGCCAGCAAAGCCGGGACTAGCGGAAATGAGCAGTTCTTC.

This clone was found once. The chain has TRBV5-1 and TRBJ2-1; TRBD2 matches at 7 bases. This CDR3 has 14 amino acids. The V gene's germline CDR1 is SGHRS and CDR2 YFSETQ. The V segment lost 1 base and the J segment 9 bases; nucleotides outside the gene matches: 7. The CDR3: CASSLLLGEGEQFF. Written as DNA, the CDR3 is TGCGCCAGCAGCTTGTTACTAGGGGAGGGTGAGCAGTTCTTC.

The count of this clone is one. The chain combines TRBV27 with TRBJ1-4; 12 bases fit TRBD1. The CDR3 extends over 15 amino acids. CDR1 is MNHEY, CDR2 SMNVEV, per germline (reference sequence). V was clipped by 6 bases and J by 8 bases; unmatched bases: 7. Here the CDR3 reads CASSFSGTGGEKLFF. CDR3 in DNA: TGTGCCAGCAGCTTTAGCGGGACAGGGGGCGAAAAACTGTTTTTT. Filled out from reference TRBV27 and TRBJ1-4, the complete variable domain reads EAQVTQNPRYLITVTGKKLTVTCSQNMNHEYMSWYRQDPGLGLRQIYYSMNVEVTDKGDVPEGYKVSRKEKRNFPLILESPSPNQTSLYFCASSFSGTGGEKLFFGSGTQLSVL.

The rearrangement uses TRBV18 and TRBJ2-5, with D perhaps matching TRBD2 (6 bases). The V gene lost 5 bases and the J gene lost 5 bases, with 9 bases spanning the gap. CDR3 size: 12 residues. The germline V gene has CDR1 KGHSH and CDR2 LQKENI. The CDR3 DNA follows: TGTGCCAGCTCATCTGGGGGGGAGACCCAGTACTTC. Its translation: CASSSGGETQYF.

CDR3 sequence reads: CASSEATRQNTGELFF. The CDR3 region has the DNA TGTGCCAGCAGTGAAGCGACGAGACAGAACACCGGGGAGCTGTTTTTT. The chain joins TRBV2 to TRBJ2-2; D not certain. The germline V and J ends were trimmed by 0 bases and 1 base, with 9 bases remaining between them. Germline values: CDR1 SNHLY, CDR2 FYNNEI. The CDR3 consists of 16 residues.

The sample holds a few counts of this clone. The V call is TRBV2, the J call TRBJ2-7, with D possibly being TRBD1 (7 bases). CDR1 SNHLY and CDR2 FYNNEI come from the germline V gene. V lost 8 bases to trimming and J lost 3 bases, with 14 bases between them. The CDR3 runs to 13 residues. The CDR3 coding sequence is TGTGCCAGCGGGCAGGGGGGCATCTACGAGCAGTACTTC. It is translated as CASGQGGIYEQYF. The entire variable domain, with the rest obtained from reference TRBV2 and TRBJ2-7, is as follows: EPEVTQTPSHQVTQMGQEVILRCVPISNHLYFYWYRQILGQKVEFLVSFYNNEISEKSEIFDDQFSVERPDGSNFTLKIRSTKLEDSAMYFCASGQGGIYEQYFGPGTRLTVT.

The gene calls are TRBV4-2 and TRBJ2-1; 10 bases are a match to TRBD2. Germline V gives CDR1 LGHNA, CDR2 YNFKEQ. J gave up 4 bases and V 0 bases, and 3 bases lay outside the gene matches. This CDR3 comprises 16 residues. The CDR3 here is CASSQERAGGYNEQFF. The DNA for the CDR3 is TGTGCCAGCAGCCAAGAGAGAGCGGGAGGGTACAATGAGCAGTTCTTC.

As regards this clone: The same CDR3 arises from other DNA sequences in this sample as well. CDR3 loop: CASSLGQNYGYTF. Written as DNA, the CDR3 is TGTGCCAGCAGCTTGGGGCAGAACTATGGCTACACCTTC. This sequence joins TRBV5-4 and TRBJ1-2; D is uncertain. Germline V CDR1 and CDR2: SGHNT, YYREEE (reference sequence). This CDR3 is 13 amino acids long. Between the trimmed V and J ends, which lost 0 bases and 2 bases, there was a span of 5 bases.

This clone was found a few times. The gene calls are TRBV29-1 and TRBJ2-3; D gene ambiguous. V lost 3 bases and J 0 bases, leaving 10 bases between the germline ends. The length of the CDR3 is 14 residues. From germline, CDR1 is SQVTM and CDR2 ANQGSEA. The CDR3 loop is CSVDGSGSTDTQYF. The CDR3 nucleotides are TGCAGCGTTGATGGGTCAGGAAGCACAGATACGCAGTATTTT.

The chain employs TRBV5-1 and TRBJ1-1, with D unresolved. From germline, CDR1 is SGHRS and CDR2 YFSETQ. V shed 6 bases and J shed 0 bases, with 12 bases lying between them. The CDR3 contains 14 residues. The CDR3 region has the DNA TGCGCCAGCACCCAACCGGGATTGAACACTGAAGCTTTCTTT. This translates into CASTQPGLNTEAFF.

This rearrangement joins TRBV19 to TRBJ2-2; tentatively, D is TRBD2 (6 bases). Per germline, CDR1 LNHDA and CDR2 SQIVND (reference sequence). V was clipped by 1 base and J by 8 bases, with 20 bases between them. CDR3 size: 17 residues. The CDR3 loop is CASSIGRLEITPGELFF. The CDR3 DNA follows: TGTGCCAGTAGTATAGGACGACTAGAGATAACACCGGGGGAGCTGTTTTTT.

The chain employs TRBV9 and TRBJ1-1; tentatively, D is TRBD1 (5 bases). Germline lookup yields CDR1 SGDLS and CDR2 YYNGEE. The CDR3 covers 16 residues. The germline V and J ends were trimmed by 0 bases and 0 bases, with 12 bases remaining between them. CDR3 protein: CASSVGTGVMNTEAFF. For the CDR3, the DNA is TGTGCCAGCAGCGTAGGTACGGGGGTCATGAACACTGAAGCTTTCTTT.

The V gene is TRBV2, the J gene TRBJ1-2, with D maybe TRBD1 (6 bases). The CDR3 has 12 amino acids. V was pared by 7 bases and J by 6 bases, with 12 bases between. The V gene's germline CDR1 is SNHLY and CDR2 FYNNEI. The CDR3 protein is CASIREGDGYTF. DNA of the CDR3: TGTGCCAGCATCCGAGAGGGGGATGGCTACACCTTC.